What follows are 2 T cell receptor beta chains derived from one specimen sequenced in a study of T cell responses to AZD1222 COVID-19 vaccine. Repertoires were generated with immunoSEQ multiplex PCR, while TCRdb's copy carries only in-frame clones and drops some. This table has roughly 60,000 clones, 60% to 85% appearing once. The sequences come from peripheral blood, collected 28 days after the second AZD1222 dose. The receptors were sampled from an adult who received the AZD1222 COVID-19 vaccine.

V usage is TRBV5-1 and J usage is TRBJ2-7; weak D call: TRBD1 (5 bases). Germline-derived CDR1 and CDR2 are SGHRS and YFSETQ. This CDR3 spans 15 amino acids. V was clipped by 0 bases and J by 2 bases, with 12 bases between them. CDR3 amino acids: CASSLVADSAYEQYF. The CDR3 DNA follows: TGCGCCAGCAGCTTGGTGGCTGACAGCGCCTACGAGCAGTACTTC.

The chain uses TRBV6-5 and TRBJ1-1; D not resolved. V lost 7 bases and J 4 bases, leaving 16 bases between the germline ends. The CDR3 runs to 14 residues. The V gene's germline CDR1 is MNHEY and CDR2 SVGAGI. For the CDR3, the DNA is TGTGCCAGCACCCCTCTTGATCGGGTCACTGAAGCTTTCTTT. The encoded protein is CASTPLDRVTEAFF.